The 7 T cell receptor beta chains below all came from one sample that was sequenced in a study of human T cells and chemical hapten exposure. TCRdb itself ran the RACE reads through MiXCR, one entry per CDR3 protein. The sample carries fewer than 95,000 distinct CDR3 sequences, 11% recorded once. Described time point: patch test 2, 6 weeks after DPC sensitization. Regarding treatment: therapeutic diphenylcyclopropenone sensitization with weekly scalp DPC. This specimen was whole blood, taken in connection with sensitization to the hapten diphenylcyclopropenone (DPC). The source of these receptors is a man aged 40-49 years with alopecia areata. Some clones in this sample may be carry-over from other donors' samples.

This clonotype has more than one count but fewer than ten. This chain uses TRBV7-9 with TRBJ2-3; D remains ambiguous. The CDR3 sequence is 15 residues long. The V gene lost 1 base and the J gene lost 3 bases, with 11 bases spanning the gap. From germline, CDR1 is SEHNR and CDR2 FQNEAQ (reference sequence). CDR3 sequence reads: CASSLEGVLTDTQYF. DNA of the CDR3: TGTGCCAGCAGCTTAGAGGGTGTGTTGACAGATACGCAGTATTTT.

This clonotype appeared a few times. The J gene is TRBJ2-3, the V gene TRBV13; the match to TRBD1 covers 8 bases. Germline CDR1 and CDR2: PRHDT and FYEKMQ (reference sequence). This CDR3 comprises 15 residues. Trimming removed 6 bases from V and 0 bases from J; junction bases left unmatched: 5. The CDR3 sequence is CASRLTGGSTDTQYF. CDR3 nucleotide sequence: TGTGCCAGCAGGCTTACAGGGGGTAGCACAGATACGCAGTATTTT.

This clonotype came up many times. The chain uses TRBV6-4 and TRBJ2-3, with 9 positions matching TRBD2. V lost 4 bases and J lost 3; bases outside the gene matches: 5. CDR1 is MRHNA, CDR2 SNTAGT, per germline. The CDR3 sequence is 15 residues long. The CDR3 sequence is CASSVTAGGTDTQYF. In DNA form, the CDR3 reads TGTGCCAGCAGTGTTACAGCGGGAGGAACAGATACGCAGTATTTT.

The V gene is TRBV28, the J gene TRBJ1-2, with 7 nucleotides matching TRBD1. V was pared by 5 bases and J by 0 bases, with 6 bases of the junction left unmatched. Germline-derived CDR1 and CDR2 are MDHEN and SYDVKM. The CDR3 is 15 amino acids. Here the CDR3 reads CASSLGTAANYGYTF. CDR3 in DNA: TGTGCCAGCAGTCTTGGGACAGCTGCTAACTATGGCTACACCTTC.

V usage is TRBV7-8 and J usage is TRBJ2-2; 8 bases align to TRBD2. The junction had 7 bases not matched to a gene; V was cut back by 4 bases and J by 3 bases. CDR3 length equals 16 residues. Looked up from germline, CDR1 is SGHVS and CDR2 is FQNEAQ. CDR3: CASSSRSGSHTGELFF. The CDR3, as DNA: TGTGCCAGCAGCTCGCGAAGCGGGAGTCACACCGGGGAGCTGTTTTTT.

This clonotype was observed a handful of times. This chain connects TRBV5-1 to TRBJ2-3; D perhaps matches TRBD2 (6 bases). Trimming pared 4 bases from V and 2 bases from J, leaving 17 bases between. Germline CDR1 SGHRS, CDR2 YFSETQ. This CDR3 is built from 16 residues. The CDR3: CASSKEGLPTTDTQYF. Written as DNA, the CDR3 is TGCGCCAGCAGCAAGGAGGGCCTACCGACCACAGATACGCAGTATTTT.

The V gene is TRBV6-2 or TRBV6-3, the J gene TRBJ2-7, with D unresolved. The germline V gene encodes CDR1 MNHEY and CDR2 SVGEGT. CDR3 length: 13 residues. V was shortened by 0 bases and J by 6 bases, with 9 bases between the two germline ends. The CDR3 sequence is CASSYSPVPEQYV. The CDR3 DNA follows: TGTGCCAGCAGTTACTCTCCAGTCCCCGAGCAGTACGTC.